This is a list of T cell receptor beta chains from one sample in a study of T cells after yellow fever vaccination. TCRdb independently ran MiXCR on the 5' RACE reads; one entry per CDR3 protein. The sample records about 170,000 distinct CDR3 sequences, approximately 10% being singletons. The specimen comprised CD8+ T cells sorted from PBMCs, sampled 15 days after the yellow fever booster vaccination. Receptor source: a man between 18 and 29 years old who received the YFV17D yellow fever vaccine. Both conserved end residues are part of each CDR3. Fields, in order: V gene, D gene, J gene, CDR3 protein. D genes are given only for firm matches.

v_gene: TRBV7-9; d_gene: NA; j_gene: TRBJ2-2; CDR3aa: CASSPVRGSAGELFF
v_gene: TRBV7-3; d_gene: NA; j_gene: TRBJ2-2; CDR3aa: CASRMDGTNTGELFF
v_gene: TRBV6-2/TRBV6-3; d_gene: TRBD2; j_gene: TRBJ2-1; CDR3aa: CASGDALTSGEQFF
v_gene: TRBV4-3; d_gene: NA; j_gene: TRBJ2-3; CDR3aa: CASSQESRQGDTQYF
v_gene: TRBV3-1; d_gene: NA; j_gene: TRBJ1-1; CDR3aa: CASSSRPDRMNTEAFF
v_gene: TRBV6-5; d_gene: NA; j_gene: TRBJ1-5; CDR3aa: CASSYSSRRKQPQHF
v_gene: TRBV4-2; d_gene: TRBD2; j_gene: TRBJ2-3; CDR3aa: CASSQDRGGDTQYF
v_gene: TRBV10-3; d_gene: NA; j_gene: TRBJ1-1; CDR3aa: CAIRAGASTEAFF
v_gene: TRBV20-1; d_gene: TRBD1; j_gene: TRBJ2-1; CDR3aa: CSAAGTGPYNEQFF
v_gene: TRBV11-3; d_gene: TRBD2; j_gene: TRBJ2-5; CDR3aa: CASSFLAGETQYF
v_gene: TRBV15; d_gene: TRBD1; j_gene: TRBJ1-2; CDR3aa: CATSSDRDGIYGYTF
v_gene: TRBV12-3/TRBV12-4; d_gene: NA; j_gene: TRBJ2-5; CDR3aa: CASKRPQETQYF
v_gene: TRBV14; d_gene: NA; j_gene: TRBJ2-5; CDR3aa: CASSHRLKAETQYF
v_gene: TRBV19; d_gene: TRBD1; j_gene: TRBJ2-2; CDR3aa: CASSNRDRGFSGELFF
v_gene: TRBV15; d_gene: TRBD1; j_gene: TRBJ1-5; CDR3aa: CATSRDRDRGTDVAQHF
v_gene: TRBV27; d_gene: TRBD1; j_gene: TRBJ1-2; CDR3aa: CASSRQGAGGYTF